Listed below are T cell receptor beta chains from one sample, sequenced in a study of T cell responses to AZD1222 COVID-19 vaccine. Assay: immunoSEQ multiplex PCR; the TCRdb copy retains only in-frame clones and omits some. This sample has approximately 100,000 clones, with around 96% found just once. Sample: peripheral blood, taken on day 0 of AZD1222 vaccination. The receptors originated from an adult in good health. The CDR3 runs from the conserved cysteine through the conserved F or W. A D gene is named only where the DNA matches it firmly. Not all rows give a size; the values are once, few, many and, for expanded clones, a class.

>.|TRBJ1-2|.|TRBV18
CASSPMGGNLGKANYGYTF
>.|TRBJ2-2|.|TRBV11-3
CASSLAGNTGELFF
>.|TRBJ1-2|.|TRBV6-2/TRBV6-3
CASSYSNRVNYGYTF
>.|TRBJ1-2|.|TRBV30
CAWSIRREVNYGYTF
>once|TRBJ1-1|.|TRBV3-1/TRBV3-2
CASSRNTEAFF
>.|TRBJ1-4|.|TRBV27
CASRGPNEKLFF
>.|TRBJ1-1|TRBD1|TRBV2
CASRDRMNRGAFF
>.|TRBJ1-5|.|TRBV2
CASMAGINQPQHF
>.|TRBJ2-5|TRBD2|TRBV7-2
CATGLAGGQETQYF
>.|TRBJ2-7|.|TRBV21-1
CASSAEALDTGASYEQYF
>.|TRBJ2-3|.|TRBV10-3
CAIKKDQGFSDTQYF
>.|TRBJ1-6|.|TRBV19
CASSMMAAHFDSPLHF
>.|TRBJ1-5|.|TRBV10-1
CASAPIQGSNQPQHF
>.|TRBJ2-2|.|TRBV2
CASSETGGATGELFF
>once|TRBJ1-2|.|TRBV27
CASSLVWSETNYGYTF
>.|TRBJ1-1|.|TRBV3-1/TRBV3-2
CASRPSGSTEAFF
>.|TRBJ2-7|TRBD1|TRBV5-1
CASSLSYGQALREQYF
>.|TRBJ1-3|.|TRBV27
CASRVGAVSGNTIYF
>once|TRBJ2-5|.|TRBV7-9
CASSLRGGGFGETQYF
>.|TRBJ2-1|.|TRBV5-6
CASSLWVQSIYYNEQFF
>.|TRBJ1-5|.|TRBV21-1
CASTHPYSNQPQHF
>.|TRBJ1-6|.|TRBV28
CASKVGWNSPLHF
>.|TRBJ2-5|TRBD2|TRBV7-8
CASWALAGEKTQYF
>.|TRBJ1-3|TRBD1|TRBV18
CASSPLDRGDSGNTIYF
>.|TRBJ1-1|.|TRBV11-3
CASSSHWGTEAFF
>.|TRBJ2-3|TRBD1|TRBV4-2
CASSTTGGKRDTQYF
>.|TRBJ1-1|.|TRBV6-4
CASSENVNTEAFF
>.|TRBJ1-5|.|TRBV12-3/TRBV12-4
CASSLAEGQPQHF
>once|TRBJ2-3|.|TRBV29-1
CSVESDPFTDTQYF
>few|TRBJ1-2|.|TRBV6-6
CASGPANHGYTF
>.|TRBJ1-4|.|TRBV6-1
CASSDLGGKNEKLFF
>.|TRBJ2-5|.|TRBV29-1
CSAIRRGAALETQYF
>.|TRBJ1-2|.|TRBV10-3
CAISDRESNYGYTF